This TCR beta chain emerged from a study of cytomegalovirus exposure and HLA in healthy donors. Findings of the study overall: Trimming of TCR beta V- and J-genes showed a link, identified in a later analysis, to a missense DCLRE1C variant. Rare TCR sequences dominated, though some public TCRs recurred in many donors.

With 60 Vbeta and 13 Jbeta primers, the PCR was carried out. TCRdb keeps only in-frame clones here, not all; method: immunoSEQ multiplex PCR. Found here are 130,000 to 150,000 clones, roughly 75% of them singletons; the top ten hold approximately 6.2%. The donors, nominally healthy at sampling, likely had unrecorded immune exposures. Germline values: CDR1 LNHDA, CDR2 SQIVND (reference sequence). V was cut by 2 bases and J by 1 base, with 2 bases left in between. CDR3 length: 12 amino acids. Concerning this clone itself: No antigen is known for it.

Sample: PBMCs. This TCR derives from a man aged 35 to 55 in good health and CMV-seropositive. The chain is built from TRBV19 and TRBJ1-1; D remains ambiguous. The CDR3 here is CASSIRNTEAFF. The CDR3 nucleotides read TGTGCCAGTAGTATACGGAACACTGAAGCTTTCTTT.